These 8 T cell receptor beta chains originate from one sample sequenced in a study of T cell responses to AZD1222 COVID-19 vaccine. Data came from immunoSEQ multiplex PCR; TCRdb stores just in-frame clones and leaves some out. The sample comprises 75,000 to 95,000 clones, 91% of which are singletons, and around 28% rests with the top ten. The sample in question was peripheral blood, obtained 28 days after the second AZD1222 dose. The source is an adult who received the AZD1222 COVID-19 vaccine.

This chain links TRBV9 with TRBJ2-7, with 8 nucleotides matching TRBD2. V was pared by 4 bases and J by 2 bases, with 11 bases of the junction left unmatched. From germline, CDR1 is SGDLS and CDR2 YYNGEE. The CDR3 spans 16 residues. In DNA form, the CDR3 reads TGTGCCAGCAGCCTTGCCCCGGGACTAGGGCCCTACGAGCAGTACTTC. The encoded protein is CASSLAPGLGPYEQYF.

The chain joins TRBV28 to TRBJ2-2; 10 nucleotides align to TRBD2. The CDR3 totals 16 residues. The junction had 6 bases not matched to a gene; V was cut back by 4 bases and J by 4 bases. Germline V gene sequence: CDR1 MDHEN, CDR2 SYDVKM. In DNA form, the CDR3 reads TGTGCCAGCAGTTCCCTAGCGGGAGTGGCCACCGGGGAGCTGTTTTTT. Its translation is CASSSLAGVATGELFF.

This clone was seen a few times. The CDR3 coding sequence is TGTGCCAGCAGCTTAGGAACAAAGCGGACAGATACGCAGTATTTT. Its translation: CASSLGTKRTDTQYF. This sequence joins TRBV11-3 and TRBJ2-3; D perhaps matches TRBD2 (5 bases). The V gene's germline CDR1 is SGHNT and CDR2 YENEEA. The CDR3 sequence is 15 residues long. V was shortened by 1 base and J by 3 bases, with 11 bases between the two germline ends.

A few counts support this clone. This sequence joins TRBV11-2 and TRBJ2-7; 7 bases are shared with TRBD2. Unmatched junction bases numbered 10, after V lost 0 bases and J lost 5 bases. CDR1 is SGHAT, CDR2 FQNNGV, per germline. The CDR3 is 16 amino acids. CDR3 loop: CASSLDQVAGVDEQYF. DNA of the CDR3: TGTGCCAGCAGCTTAGATCAAGTTGCGGGAGTAGACGAGCAGTACTTC.

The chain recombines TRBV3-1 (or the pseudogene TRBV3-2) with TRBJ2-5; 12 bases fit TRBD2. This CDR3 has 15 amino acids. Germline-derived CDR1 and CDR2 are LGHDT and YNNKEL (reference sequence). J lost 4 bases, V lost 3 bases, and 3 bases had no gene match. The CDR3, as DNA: TGTGCCAGCAGCCAGGGACTAGCGGGCCCAGAGACCCAGTACTTC. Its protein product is CASSQGLAGPETQYF.

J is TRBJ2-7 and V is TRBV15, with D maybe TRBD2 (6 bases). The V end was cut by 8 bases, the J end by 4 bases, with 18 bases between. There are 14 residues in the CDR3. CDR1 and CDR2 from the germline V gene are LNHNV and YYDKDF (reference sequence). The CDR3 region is CATGGRGPGYEQYF. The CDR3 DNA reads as TGTGCCACCGGGGGGAGAGGCCCCGGGTACGAGCAGTACTTC.

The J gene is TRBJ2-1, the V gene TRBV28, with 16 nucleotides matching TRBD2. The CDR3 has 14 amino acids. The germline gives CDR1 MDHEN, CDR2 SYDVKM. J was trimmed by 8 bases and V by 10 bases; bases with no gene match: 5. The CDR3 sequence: CATTGTSGGDEQFF. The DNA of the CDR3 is TGTGCCACCACCGGGACTAGCGGGGGGGATGAGCAGTTCTTC.

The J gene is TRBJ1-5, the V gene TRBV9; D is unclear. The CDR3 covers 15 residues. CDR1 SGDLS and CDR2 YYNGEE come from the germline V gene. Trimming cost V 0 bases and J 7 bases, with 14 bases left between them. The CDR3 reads CASSVGPHHSQPQHF. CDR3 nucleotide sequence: TGTGCCAGCAGCGTAGGACCTCATCATAGCCAGCCCCAGCATTTT.